This TCR beta chain was observed in a study of blood T cell repertoires in COVID-19. Looking at the study overall: T cells, B-cell-depleted T cells, or PBMCs provided the cDNA or gDNA that served as material.

V was pared by 4 bases and J by 5 bases, with 18 bases between. From germline, CDR1 is MGHRA and CDR2 YSYEKL. The CDR3 length is 16 residues. The method was immunoSEQ multiplex PCR; TCRdb's version includes in-frame clones alone and lacks a portion of them. This table has about 440,000 clones, about 90% appearing once. The sample taken for sequencing was PBMCs or T cells enriched from blood (not recorded which). The chain recombines TRBV4-1 with TRBJ2-1, with a weak D call TRBD2 (6 bases). The clonotype originates from a young man who had recovered from COVID-19. CDR3: CASSRQTRQRNNEQFF. In DNA, the CDR3 is TGCGCCAGCAGCCGCCAGACTAGGCAGAGAAACAATGAGCAGTTCTTC.